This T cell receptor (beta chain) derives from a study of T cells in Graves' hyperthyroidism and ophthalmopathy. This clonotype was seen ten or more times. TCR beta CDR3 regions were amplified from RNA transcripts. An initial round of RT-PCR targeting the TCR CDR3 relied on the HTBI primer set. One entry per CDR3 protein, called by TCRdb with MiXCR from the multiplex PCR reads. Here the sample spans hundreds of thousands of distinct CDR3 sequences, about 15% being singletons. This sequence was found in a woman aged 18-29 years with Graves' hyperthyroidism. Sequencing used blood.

CDR3 residues: CASSLAGQNRGNTIYF. The DNA of the CDR3 is TGCGCCAGCAGCTTGGCTGGGCAGAACCGGGGAAACACCATATATTTT. The chain has TRBV5-1 and TRBJ1-3; D is undetermined. CDR1 is SGHRS, CDR2 YFSETQ, per germline. CDR3 length: 16 amino acids. The V end was cut by 0 bases, the J end by 4 bases, with 14 bases between. The whole variable domain, remainder taken from reference TRBV5-1 and TRBJ1-3, is KAGVTQTPRYLIKTRGQQVTLSCSPISGHRSVSWYQQTPGQGLQFLFEYFSETQRNKGNFPGRFSGRQFSNSRSEMNVSTLELGDSALYLCASSLAGQNRGNTIYFGEGSWLTVV.